The 5 T cell receptor beta chains below all came from one sample that was sequenced in a study of post-analysis software for immune sequencing data. Findings and limits, study-wide: Compared with controls, patients had more of about five TRBV segments, including TRBV5-6, TRBV5-1 and TRBV20-1.

The antigens these receptors bind are not known. Presence of unique molecular identifiers characterized the TCR beta cDNA libraries. TCRdb re-called the PCR reads with MiXCR, one entry per CDR3 protein. The sample lists some 260,000 distinct CDR3 sequences; roughly a third were seen once. Sequenced input: blood. These receptors all stem from a girl aged 10 to 17 with multiple sclerosis.

This clonotype was recorded at least ten times. The chain carries TRBV5-1 and TRBJ1-6; 7 bases match TRBD1. The J segment lost 6 bases and the V segment lost 4 bases, leaving 4 bases of the junction unmatched. The CDR3 totals 14 residues. Germline V CDR1 and CDR2: SGHRS, YFSETQ. The CDR3 reads CASSEGQTNSPLHF. CDR3 DNA: TGCGCCAGCAGCGAGGGACAGACTAATTCACCCCTCCACTTT.

A note on this clonotype: This could be a read error, since a much larger clone is one nucleotide away. The rearrangement joins TRBV2 to TRBJ1-6; D is ambiguous. CDR1 and CDR2 from the germline V gene are SNHLY and FYNNEI. The CDR3 runs to 15 residues. The CDR3 region has the DNA TGTGCCAGCATCGGAACTTACTCCTATAATTCACCCTTCCACTTT. Residues: CASIGTYSYNSPFHF.

This clonotype was picked up a small number of times. V is TRBV18 and J is TRBJ1-6; D call uncertain. V was shortened by 4 bases and J by 7 bases, with 8 bases between the two germline ends. The CDR3 totals 13 residues. From germline, CDR1 is KGHSH and CDR2 LQKENI. The CDR3 sequence is CASSRGSNSPLHF. Written as DNA, the CDR3 is TGTGCCAGCTCACGCGGGTCAAATTCACCCCTCCACTTT.

In regard to this clonotype: The junction differs from germline at one of its ends, possibly a read error. This chain links TRBV5-1 with TRBJ2-7; D unclear. Germline V gene data show CDR1 as SGHRS and CDR2 as YFSETQ. This CDR3 has 12 amino acids. CDR3 protein: CVSSLDPSEQYF. CDR3 bases: TGCGTCAGCAGCTTGGACCCTTCCGAGCAGTACTTC.

This clonotype was recorded at least ten times. This sequence joins TRBV7-9 and TRBJ2-4, with D unclear. Germline CDR1 reads SEHNR; CDR2 reads FQNEAQ (reference sequence). This CDR3 comprises 12 residues. V lost 1 base and J lost 9, with 7 bases in between. The chain's CDR3 is CASSLGSGIQYF. CDR3 bases: TGTGCCAGCAGCTTAGGGTCGGGCATTCAGTACTTC.